A selection of T cell receptor beta chains follows, all from one sample in a study of blood T cell repertoires in COVID-19. TCRdb's copy holds only in-frame clones and misses some; the assay was immunoSEQ multiplex PCR. The sample has about 300,000 clones, roughly 89% seen once. What was sequenced was PBMCs or T cells enriched from blood (not recorded which). Every receptor here comes from a woman aged 45-65 years who had been exposed to COVID-19. CDR3s include the opening cysteine and the closing phenylalanine or tryptophan. The D gene is left open where the match is weak. Size tells how often a clone was seen (once, few, many) or the class of an expanded clone, and some rows leave it out.

TRBV30,15,TRBJ2-2,.,.,TGTGCCTGGAGTGTATGGGCAGGGGACACCGGGGAGCTGTTTTTT,CAWSVWAGDTGELFF
TRBV28,14,TRBJ2-2,once,.,TGTGCCAGCATGACAGCAGTTAACACCGGGGAGCTGTTTTTT,CASMTAVNTGELFF
TRBV28,16,TRBJ1-4,.,TRBD1,TGTGCCAGCAGTTTGTCGCAGACAGGGCTTAATGAAAAACTGTTTTTT,CASSLSQTGLNEKLFF
TRBV6-1,17,TRBJ1-5,few,.,TGTGCCAGCAGTGAAGCGCTTTCAGGGTACCTCCGACAGCCCCAGCATTTT,CASSEALSGYLRQPQHF
TRBV7-9,13,TRBJ2-4,.,TRBD2,TGTGCCAGCAGCTCTAGCGGCGGGTACATTCAGTACTTC,CASSSSGGYIQYF
TRBV2,15,TRBJ2-3,.,TRBD1,TGTGCCAGCAGACGACAGGGGGCGCGGGGAGATACGCAGTATTTT,CASRRQGARGDTQYF
TRBV5-1,12,TRBJ2-7,.,.,TGCGCCAGCAGACCAGACAGCTACGAGCAGTACTTC,CASRPDSYEQYF
TRBV28,15,TRBJ1-5,.,TRBD1,TGTGCCAGCAGTCCCCCAGGGGGCAGGAGTCAGCCCCAGCATTTT,CASSPPGGRSQPQHF
TRBV6-5,15,TRBJ2-1,.,.,TGTGCCAGCAGTTACACCTCCCGCATCGGCAATGAGCAGTTCTTC,CASSYTSRIGNEQFF
TRBV18,13,TRBJ2-7,.,.,TGTGCCAGCTCACCACCTGGACAGTACGAGCAGTACTTC,CASSPPGQYEQYF
TRBV2,13,TRBJ1-1,.,TRBD1,TGTGCCAGCAGTGAAGCGACAGGGGTTGAAGCTTTCTTT,CASSEATGVEAFF
TRBV3-1/TRBV3-2,13,TRBJ1-6,.,.,TGTGCCAGCAGCCAAGGGGGCAATTCACCCCTCCACTTT,CASSQGGNSPLHF
TRBV28,15,TRBJ1-6,.,TRBD1,TGTGCCAGCAGTTTGACAGGGGGACCCTATTCACCCCTCCACTTT,CASSLTGGPYSPLHF
TRBV6-5,14,TRBJ1-6,.,TRBD1,TGTGCCAGCAGCGTACAGGGGATTAATTCACCCCTCCACTTT,CASSVQGINSPLHF
TRBV19,16,TRBJ1-3,once,.,TGTGCCAGTAGTATCTACGCCGCGCTTTCTGGAAACACCATATATTTT,CASSIYAALSGNTIYF
TRBV19,13,TRBJ1-2,.,.,TGTGCCAGTAGGAAACAGGGACATGGCGGCTACACCTTC,CASRKQGHGGYTF
TRBV19,15,TRBJ1-5,few,TRBD1,TGTGCCAGTAGTATCCAGGGGGAGATTAGAGAGCCCCAGCATTTT,CASSIQGEIREPQHF
TRBV19,15,TRBJ1-6,.,TRBD1,TGTGCCAGTAGTATGACAGGGGGTGTTAATTCACCCCTCCACTTT,CASSMTGGVNSPLHF
TRBV7-9,14,TRBJ1-2,.,.,TGTGCCAGCAGCCCTCAAGACAGGAACTATGGCTACACCTTC,CASSPQDRNYGYTF
TRBV28,14,TRBJ1-2,.,.,TGTGCCAGCAGCCCCGCGCAGGGGATTATTGGCTACACCTTC,CASSPAQGIIGYTF
TRBV28,16,TRBJ2-2,.,TRBD2,TGTGCCAGCAGTACAACCGGGACTACCATAACCGGGGAGCTGTTTTTT,CASSTTGTTITGELFF